Listed here are 3 T cell receptor beta chains from one sample, sequenced in a study of cytomegalovirus exposure and HLA in healthy donors. This PCR relied on a set of 60 Vbeta primers and 13 Jbeta primers. Measured with immunoSEQ multiplex PCR; TCRdb has only the in-frame clones, and not every one. This repertoire shows some 120,000 clones, 75% to 85% found once; its top ten account for just over 2.5%. Sequencing was carried out using PBMCs. Receptors originate from a man between 25 and 39 years old in good health and CMV-seronegative.

Written as DNA, the CDR3 is TGTGCCAGCAGCCCGGGGAGGAACTATGGCTACACCTTC. It specifies CASSPGRNYGYTF. The V and J genes are TRBV7-2 and TRBJ1-2; the D is unclear. The V end lost 5 bases, the J end lost 2 bases, and 9 bases lay between the germline ends. The CDR3 runs to 13 residues. Germline V gene lookup returns CDR1 SGHTA and CDR2 FQGNSA. Looking up the rest from reference TRBV7-2 and TRBJ1-2 gives the full variable domain: GAGVSQSPSNKVTEKGKDVELRCDPISGHTALYWYRQSLGQGLEFLIYFQGNSAPDKSGLPSDRFSAERTGGSVSTLTIQRTQQEDSAVYLCASSPGRNYGYTFGSGTRLTVV.

The V call is TRBV5-1, the J call TRBJ1-2; D is possibly TRBD1 (6 bases). Germline CDR1 reads SGHRS; CDR2 reads YFSETQ. V shed 1 base and J shed 4 bases, with 14 bases lying between them. This CDR3 has 15 residues. The CDR3 DNA reads as TGCGCCAGCAGCTTGAGGACAGAGAGAGGCTATGGCTACACCTTC. This translates into CASSLRTERGYGYTF.

The chain combines TRBV6-4 with TRBJ2-1, with a possible D match to TRBD2 (6 bases). This CDR3 spans 18 amino acids. Trimming took off 2 bases at V and 8 bases at J, with 25 bases between the two ends. CDR1 MRHNA and CDR2 SNTAGT come from the germline V gene. The CDR3 coding sequence is TGTGCCAGCAGTGACCGAGCGTATTCCGCCGGGTCTAGCGATGAGCAGTTCTTC. This translates into CASSDRAYSAGSSDEQFF.